There are a few counts of the clone carrying this TCR beta chain. As yet, its antigen is unknown. A J-beta primer mix and a sample-barcoded 5' primer were used in a second PCR of about 6 to 12 cycles. Every cDNA molecule bore a tag from a template-switch adaptor containing 12 random nucleotides. From the 5' RACE reads, TCRdb called clonotypes with MiXCR, one entry per CDR3 protein. The sample has some 760,000 distinct CDR3 sequences; approximately 25% are singletons. The sample originates from a study of blood T cells in healthy people across ages. Study at large: Capture by template switching was about one barcoded beta molecule per two T cells. Findings of the study overall: With age, beta diversity per million T cells declined roughly linearly, significantly by 40.

The same sample was also used in a study of T cells of mothers and their children. Per that paper: Overlap measured in related mother-child pairs was slightly, non-significantly higher than in unrelated pairs.

This sequence originates from a boy aged 5-17 years in good health. The sequenced sample was blood.

CDR3 DNA: TGCAGCGTTGTAGGGACAACCTACAATGAGCAGTTCTTC. This gives the protein CSVVGTTYNEQFF. The V gene is TRBV29-1, the J gene TRBJ2-1, with D possibly TRBD1 on 6 matching bases. Trimming shortened V by 4 bases and J by 2 bases, and 9 bases separated the two germline ends. Germline V lookup: CDR1 SQVTM, CDR2 ANQGSEA. The CDR3 sequence is 13 residues long.